The present T cell receptor (beta chain) was sequenced within a study of T-cell reconstitution after alpha-beta-depleted transplantation in children listed by TCRdb under 2016. Regarding the complete study: Using TCR repertoire profiling, the study followed T-cell immune reconstitution in a quantitative way in children after TCRalphabeta/CD19-depleted allogeneic hematopoietic cell transplantation.

Receptor amplification or capture employed PCR. The sequencing machine was an Illumina HiSeq 2500. Molecular barcoding was employed in the preparation of TCR libraries, with unique molecular identifiers being used to normalize TCRbeta repertoire quantification. TCRdb applied fastp at Q25 and MiXCR to the public reads, then kept only in-frame beta chains. Entries that share a CDR3 protein sequence are merged under the most common genes and DNA. The table for this sample lists approximately 500,000 distinct CDR3 sequences; 25% to 30% of them were counted only once. The leading ten clones occupy under 45% of the sample. The investigation overall reported the following: In some patients, the high TCRbeta diversity seen at day 60 was put down to recipient T cells and intrathymic progenitors that had survived conditioning. Over subsequent months, a decline in hyperexpanded clone frequencies was noted, and after one year, T-cell counts and TCRbeta diversity were mostly ascribed to newly produced T cells. About two months after transplant, the apparently early recovery of alphabetaT-cell counts reportedly depended on just several hundred clones that had expanded rapidly and came from non-depleted graft cells.

According to the study, the label for this sample's treatment or condition signals: allogeneic hematopoietic cell transplantation with graft depleted of TCRalphabeta T cells and CD19 B cells. Transplant recipients were children who received TCRalphabeta/CD19-depleted allogeneic hematopoietic cell grafts. From cysteine to phenylalanine, the CDR3 is 14 amino acids long. Only the CDR3 portion is preserved as DNA: 42 bases, with reading frame beginning at the first base. The V and J ends are trimmed by 3 bases and 2 bases, leaving 9 bases between them. This clonotype was seen just once. It lacks a known antigen. Base qualities are not provided; no much larger clone lies one nucleotide away.

The chain employs TRBV12-3 or TRBV12-4 and TRBJ2-3; tentative D gene TRBD1, with 5 bases matching. This receptor was identified in a boy in the first two years of life with Wiskott-Aldrich syndrome, due to receive a stem cell transplant. Source: PBMCs, taken before TCRalphabeta/CD19-depleted stem cell transplant. This receptor carries the CDR3 CASSFAQVTDTQYF. Read as DNA, the sequence is TGTGCCAGCAGTTTTGCACAGGTCACAGATACGCAGTATTTT.